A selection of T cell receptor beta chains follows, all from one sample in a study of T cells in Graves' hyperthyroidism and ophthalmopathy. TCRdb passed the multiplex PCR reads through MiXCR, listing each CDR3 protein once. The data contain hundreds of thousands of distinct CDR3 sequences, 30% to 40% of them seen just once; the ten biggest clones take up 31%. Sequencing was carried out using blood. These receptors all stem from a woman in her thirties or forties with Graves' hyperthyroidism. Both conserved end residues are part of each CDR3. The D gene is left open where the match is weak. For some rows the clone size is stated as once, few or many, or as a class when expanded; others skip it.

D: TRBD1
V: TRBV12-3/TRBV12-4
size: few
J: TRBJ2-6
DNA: TGTGCCAGCAGTTCCCACAGGGGGCCTGGGGCCAACGTCCTGACTTTC
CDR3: CASSSHRGPGANVLTF

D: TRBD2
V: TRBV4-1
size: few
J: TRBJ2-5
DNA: TGCGCCAGCAGCCCCCAGCGGGGGGGCGCGGAGACCCAGTACTTC
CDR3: CASSPQRGGAETQYF

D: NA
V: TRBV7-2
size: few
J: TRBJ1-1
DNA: TGTGCCAGCAGCTTAGTATTCAGGCAGACGAACACTGAAGCTTTCTTT
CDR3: CASSLVFRQTNTEAFF

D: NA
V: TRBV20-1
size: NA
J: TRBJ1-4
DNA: TGCAGTGCTAGAGGGGGGGCCGAGAAGGAAAAACTGTTTTTT
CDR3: CSARGGAEKEKLFF

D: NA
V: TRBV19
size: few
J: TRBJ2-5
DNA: TGTGCCAGTAGTAGAACAGGGTGGGTACAAGAGACCCAGTACTTC
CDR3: CASSRTGWVQETQYF

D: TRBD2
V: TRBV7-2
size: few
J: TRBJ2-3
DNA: TGTGCCAGCAGCTTTGCGGGGGGCACAGATACGCAGTATTTT
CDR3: CASSFAGGTDTQYF

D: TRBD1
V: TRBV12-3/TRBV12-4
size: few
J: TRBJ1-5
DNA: TGTGCCAGCAGTTTGTTCGGACAGGACGCTCGGGGGAGCAATCAGCCCCAGCATTTT
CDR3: CASSLFGQDARGSNQPQHF

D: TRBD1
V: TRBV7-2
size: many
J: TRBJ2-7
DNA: TGTGCCAGCAGCTTGTCTCCAACCGGGACAGGATCCCTGGAGCAGTACTTC
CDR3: CASSLSPTGTGSLEQYF

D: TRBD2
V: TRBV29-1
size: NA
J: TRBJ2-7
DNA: TGCAGCGTTGAAGTCCTAGCGGAGGCCTACGAGCAGTACTTC
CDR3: CSVEVLAEAYEQYF

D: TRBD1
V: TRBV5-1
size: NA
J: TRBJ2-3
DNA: TGCGCCAGCAGCCACGGGACAGGGCTGGGCACAGATACGCAGTATTTT
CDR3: CASSHGTGLGTDTQYF

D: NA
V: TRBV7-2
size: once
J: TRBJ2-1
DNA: TGTGCCAGCAGCGTAGGGCGGGTCAATGAGCAGTTCTTC
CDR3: CASSVGRVNEQFF

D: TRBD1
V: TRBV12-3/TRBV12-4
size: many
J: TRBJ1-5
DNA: TGTGCCAGCAGTCGGGACAGGCTATATAGCAATCAGCCCCAGCATTTT
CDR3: CASSRDRLYSNQPQHF

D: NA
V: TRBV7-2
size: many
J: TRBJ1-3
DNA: TGTGCCAGCAGCTTAGTACGCCAGGGAGGGAACACCATATATTTT
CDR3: CASSLVRQGGNTIYF

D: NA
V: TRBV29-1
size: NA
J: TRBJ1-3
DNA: TGCAGCGCCACTGAGGGGACTGGAAACACCATATATTTT
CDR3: CSATEGTGNTIYF

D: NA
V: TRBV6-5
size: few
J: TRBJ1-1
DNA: TGTGCCAGCGGGCGGATCAACACTGAAGCTTTCTTT
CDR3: CASGRINTEAFF

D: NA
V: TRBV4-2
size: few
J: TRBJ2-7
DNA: TGTGCCAGCAGCCGTTACGCGGGACCCGGGCGCGAGCAGTACTTC
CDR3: CASSRYAGPGREQYF

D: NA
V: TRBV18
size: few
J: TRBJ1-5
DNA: TGTGCCAGCTCACCAAAGGTAAATGGGCAGCCCCAGCATTTT
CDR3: CASSPKVNGQPQHF

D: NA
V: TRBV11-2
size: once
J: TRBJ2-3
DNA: TGTGCCAGCAGCTCCAGATCAGGGGCAGATACGCAGTATTTT
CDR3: CASSSRSGADTQYF

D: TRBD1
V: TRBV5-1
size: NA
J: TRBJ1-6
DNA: TGCGCCAGCCGACGGGCAACGACAGGGGTGTTTCATTCACCCCTCCACTTT
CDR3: CASRRATTGVFHSPLHF

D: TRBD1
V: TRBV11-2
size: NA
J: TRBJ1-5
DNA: TGTGCCAGCAGTTCTCCGGGACAGGGGAGGCCCCAGCATTTT
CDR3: CASSSPGQGRPQHF

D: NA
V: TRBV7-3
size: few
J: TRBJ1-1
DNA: TGTGCCAGCAGCCAAAATCATGACAGCATGAACACTGAAGCTTTCTTT
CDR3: CASSQNHDSMNTEAFF

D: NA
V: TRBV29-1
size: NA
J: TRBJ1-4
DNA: TGCAGCGTTAAAAACAGGGATCAGTCTACTAATGAAAAACTGTTTTTT
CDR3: CSVKNRDQSTNEKLFF

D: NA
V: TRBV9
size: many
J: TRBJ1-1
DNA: TGTGCCAGCAGCGTAGGAGGGCCCTTGAACACTGAAGCTTTCTTT
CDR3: CASSVGGPLNTEAFF

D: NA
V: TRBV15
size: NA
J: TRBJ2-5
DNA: TGTGCCACCAGCAGTTTCGGCCCGAAAGAGACCCAGTACTTC
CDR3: CATSSFGPKETQYF

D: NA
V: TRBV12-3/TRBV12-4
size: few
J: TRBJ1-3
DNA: TGTGCCAGCAGTTTGAGAAGGAACTCTGGAAACACCATATATTTT
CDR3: CASSLRRNSGNTIYF

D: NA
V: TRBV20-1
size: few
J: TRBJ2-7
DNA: TGCAGTGCATCGAGCCGATGGAGCTCCTACGAGCAGTACTTC
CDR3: CSASSRWSSYEQYF

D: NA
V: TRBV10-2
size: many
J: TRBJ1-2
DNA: TGCGCCAGCAGTGACAGGGAGGTCGGCTACACCTTC
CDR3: CASSDREVGYTF

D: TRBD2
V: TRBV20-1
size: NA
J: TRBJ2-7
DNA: TGCAGTGCTAGAGATAGAGCGGGGACGGGCTCCTACGAGCAGTACTTC
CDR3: CSARDRAGTGSYEQYF

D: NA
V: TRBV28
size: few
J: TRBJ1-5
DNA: TGTGCCAGCAGTACCGACAGCTATAGCAATCAGCCCCAGCATTTT
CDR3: CASSTDSYSNQPQHF

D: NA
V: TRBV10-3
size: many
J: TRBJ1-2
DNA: TGTGCCATCAGGGTTGGCTATGGCTACACCTTC
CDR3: CAIRVGYGYTF

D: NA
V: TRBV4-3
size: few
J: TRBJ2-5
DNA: TGCGCCAGCAGCCAAGAGAAAGTCCGGGAGACCCAGTACTTC
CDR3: CASSQEKVRETQYF

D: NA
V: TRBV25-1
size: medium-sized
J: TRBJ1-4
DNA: TGTGCCAGCAGTATCGGGGGAAGTGAAAAACTGTTTTTT
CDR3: CASSIGGSEKLFF

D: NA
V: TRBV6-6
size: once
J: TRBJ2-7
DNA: TGTGCCAGCAGGCGAGCACAGGGTCACTCCTACGAGCAGTACTTC
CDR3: CASRRAQGHSYEQYF

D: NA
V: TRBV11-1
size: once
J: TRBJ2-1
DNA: TGTGCCAGCAGCCCCCGTGAGCAGTTCTTC
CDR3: CASSPREQFF

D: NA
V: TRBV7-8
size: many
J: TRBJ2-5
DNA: TGTGCCAGCAGCTCATGGATCTCTCAAGAGACCCAGTACTTC
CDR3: CASSSWISQETQYF

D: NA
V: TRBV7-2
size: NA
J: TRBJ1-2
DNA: TGTGCCAGCAGTTACGTGCCAGCTTTTAACTATGGCTACACCTTC
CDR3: CASSYVPAFNYGYTF

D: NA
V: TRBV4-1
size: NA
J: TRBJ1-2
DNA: TGCGCCAGCAGCCAAGGACCGGCCCGGGACAACTATGGCTACACCTTC
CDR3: CASSQGPARDNYGYTF

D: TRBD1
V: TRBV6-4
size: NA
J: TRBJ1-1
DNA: TGTGCCAGCAGGGATTCCGACAGGGGCACTGAAGCTTTCTTT
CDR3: CASRDSDRGTEAFF

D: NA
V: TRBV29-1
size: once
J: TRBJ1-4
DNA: TGCAGTCGTACGGCGATATTGACGAGAGATGAAAAACTGTTTTTT
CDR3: CSRTAILTRDEKLFF

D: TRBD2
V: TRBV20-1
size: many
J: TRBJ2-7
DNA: TGCAGTGCTAGGGTTAGATGGGGGGGGTCTGACGAGCAGTACTTC
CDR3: CSARVRWGGSDEQYF

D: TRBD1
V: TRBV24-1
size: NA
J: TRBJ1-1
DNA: TGTGCCACCAGTGCCGCGGACAGGGAGTCTGAAGCTTTCTTT
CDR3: CATSAADRESEAFF

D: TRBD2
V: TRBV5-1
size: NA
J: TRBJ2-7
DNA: TGTGCCAGCAGCTTCGACCGGGGGGGGGGCCCCTCCTACGAGCAGTACTTC
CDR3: CASSFDRGGGPSYEQYF

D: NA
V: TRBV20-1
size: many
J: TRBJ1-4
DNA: TGCAGTGCTAGGGCTCAGGGAGGTGAAAAACTGTTTTTT
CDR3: CSARAQGGEKLFF

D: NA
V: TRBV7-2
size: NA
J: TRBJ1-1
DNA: TGTGCCAGCAGCCCCTCCAGGTTCTTCGGACCGCCACCCACTGAAGCTTTCTTT
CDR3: CASSPSRFFGPPPTEAFF

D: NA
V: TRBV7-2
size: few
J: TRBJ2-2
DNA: TGTGCCAGCAGCGCGACAGAGTATTACACCGGGGAGCTGTTTTTT
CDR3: CASSATEYYTGELFF

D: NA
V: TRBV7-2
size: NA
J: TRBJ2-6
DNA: TGTGCCAGCAGCTTACAGGGGATCGCTGGGGCCAACGTCCTGACTTTC
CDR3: CASSLQGIAGANVLTF

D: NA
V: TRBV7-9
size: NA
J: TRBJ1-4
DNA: TGTGCCAGCAGCCGCCGGGACAATCGGGAGGAAAAACTGTTTTTT
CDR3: CASSRRDNREEKLFF

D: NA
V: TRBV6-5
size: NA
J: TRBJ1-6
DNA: TGTGCCAGCAGTTACTCGACGTATAGCTCCTATAATTCACCCCTCCACTTT
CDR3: CASSYSTYSSYNSPLHF